This entry is about one T cell receptor beta chain. Antigen unknown. CDR1 and CDR2 (germline): MDHEN, SYDVKM. Deletions cut 2 bases from V and 0 bases from J, with 8 bases between. The length of the CDR3 is 14 residues. The record originates from a study of cytomegalovirus exposure and HLA in healthy donors. Study overall: A subsequent analysis stated that the approximately 120 validation repertoires were run on the same platform as the 600 to 750 first-cohort repertoires.

Libraries were prepared by immunoSEQ multiplex PCR; TCRdb keeps only in-frame clonotypes and omits some of them. The sample lists about 160,000 clones, 85% to 90% seen once, with 4% to 4.5% in the top ten. Study-wide points: Investigators reported 164 TCR beta chains as tied to cytomegalovirus. Reports described diagnosis of cytomegalovirus status by the classifier as highly specific and sensitive.

Sequenced input: PBMCs. The V and J genes are TRBV28 and TRBJ2-7; maybe TRBD2 (6 bases). The source is a man in his late teens or twenties in good health and CMV-seropositive. The CDR3 DNA reads as TGTGCCAGCAGTTTACTAGCGATCTCCTACGAGCAGTACTTC. Amino acids: CASSLLAISYEQYF.